The entry below describes one T cell receptor (beta chain). This specimen belongs to a study of blood T cell repertoires in COVID-19. Whole-study context: Both acute and convalescent COVID-19 samples were obtained from the United States, Italy and Spain. PBMCs, B-cell-depleted T cells, or T cells were the source of the cDNA or gDNA that made up the material.

In germline, CDR1 is SGHRS, CDR2 YFSETQ. CDR3 length: 15 amino acids. J lost 0 bases, V lost 9 bases, and 12 bases had no gene match. Per the study methods: Reference gene primer amplification yielded estimated nucleated cell counts. Assay used: immunoSEQ multiplex PCR; TCRdb lists only in-frame clones, some missing. The V and J calls and clone size were taken over from that table, and D and trimming were inferred from the DNA. The sample holds around 280,000 clones, around 86% seen once. Sequencing used peripheral blood. The V call is TRBV5-1, the J call TRBJ2-7, with TRBD1 identical over 7 bases. The origin of this receptor is a woman in her twenties or thirties who had recovered from COVID-19. CDR3 coding DNA: TGCGCCACCAGAAGGACAGGATCGAGCTCCTACGAGCAGTACTTC. Translating gives CATRRTGSSSYEQYF.